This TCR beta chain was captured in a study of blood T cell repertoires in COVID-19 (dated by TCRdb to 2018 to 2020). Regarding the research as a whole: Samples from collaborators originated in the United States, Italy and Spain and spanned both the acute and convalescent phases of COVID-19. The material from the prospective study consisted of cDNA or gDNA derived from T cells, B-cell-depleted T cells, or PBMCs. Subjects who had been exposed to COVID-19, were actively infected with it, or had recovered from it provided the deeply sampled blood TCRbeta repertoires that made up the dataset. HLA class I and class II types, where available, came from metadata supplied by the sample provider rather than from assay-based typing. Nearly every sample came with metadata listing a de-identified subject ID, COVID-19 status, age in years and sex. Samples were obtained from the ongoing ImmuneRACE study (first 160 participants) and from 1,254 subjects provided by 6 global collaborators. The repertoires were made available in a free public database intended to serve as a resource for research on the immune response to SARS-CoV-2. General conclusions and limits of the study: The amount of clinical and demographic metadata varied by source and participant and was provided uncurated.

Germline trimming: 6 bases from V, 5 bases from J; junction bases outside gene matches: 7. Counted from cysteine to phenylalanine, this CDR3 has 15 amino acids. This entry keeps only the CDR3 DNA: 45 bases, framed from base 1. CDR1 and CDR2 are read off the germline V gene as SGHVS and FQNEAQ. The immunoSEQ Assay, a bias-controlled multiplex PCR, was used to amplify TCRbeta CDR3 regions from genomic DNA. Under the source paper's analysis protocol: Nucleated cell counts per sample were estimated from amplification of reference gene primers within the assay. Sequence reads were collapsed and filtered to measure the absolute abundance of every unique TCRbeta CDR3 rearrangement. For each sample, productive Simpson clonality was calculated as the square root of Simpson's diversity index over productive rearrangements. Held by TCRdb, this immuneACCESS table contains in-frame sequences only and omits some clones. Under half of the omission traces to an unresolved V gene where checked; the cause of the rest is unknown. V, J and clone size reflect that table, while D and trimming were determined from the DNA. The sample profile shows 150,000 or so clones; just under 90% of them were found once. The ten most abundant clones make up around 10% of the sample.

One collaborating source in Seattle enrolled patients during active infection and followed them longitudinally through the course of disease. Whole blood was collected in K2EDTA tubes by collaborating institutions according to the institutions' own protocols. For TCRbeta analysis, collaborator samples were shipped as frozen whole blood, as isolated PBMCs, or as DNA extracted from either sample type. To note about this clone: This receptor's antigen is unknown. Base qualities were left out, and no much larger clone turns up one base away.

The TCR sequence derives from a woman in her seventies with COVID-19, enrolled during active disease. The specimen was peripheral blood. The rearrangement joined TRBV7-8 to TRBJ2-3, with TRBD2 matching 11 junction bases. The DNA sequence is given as TGTGCCAGCAGGATAGCGGGGGGGCATGGAGATACGCAGTATTTT. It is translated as CASRIAGGHGDTQYF.